What follows are 26 T cell receptor beta chains derived from one specimen sequenced in a study of Ad26.COV2.S vaccination and SARS-CoV-2 variants. Treatment reported: approximately 18 received Ad26.COV2.S at low or high dose, single or two shots; five or six received placebo; per-sample allocation not given. Material that was analyzed had been drawn on day 63 after the first vaccine or placebo injection. Data came from immunoSEQ multiplex PCR; TCRdb stores just in-frame clones and leaves some out. The data show roughly 380,000 clones, with around 83% seen just once and about 3.5% held by the top ten. The sequencing used peripheral blood, collected in a trial of Ad26.COV2.S vaccine versus placebo. These TCRs come from a person aged 18 to 65 who received the Ad26.COV2.S COVID-19 vaccine or a placebo.

The chain carries TRBV12-3 or TRBV12-4 and TRBJ1-2, with D unclear. V was cut by 2 bases and J by 7 bases, with 8 bases left in between. CDR3 length: 12 amino acids. The CDR3 DNA reads TGTGCCAGCAGTTTATACTCGGGTGGCTACACCTTC. Residues: CASSLYSGGYTF.

The table lists this clone with a few counts. CDR3 protein: CASSQQAGVSTDTQYF. The CDR3 DNA reads as TGCGCCAGCAGCCAACAAGCGGGAGTGAGCACAGATACGCAGTATTTT. The J gene is TRBJ2-3, the V gene TRBV4-3, with 8 bases aligning to TRBD2. The CDR3 runs 16 residues. The germline V gene has CDR1 LGHNA and CDR2 YSLEER. After removal of 2 bases from V and 0 bases from J, the junction contained 4 bases not matched to a gene.

The sample holds a few counts of this clone. This chain connects TRBV4-1 to TRBJ1-6, with a weak D call TRBD1 (6 bases). Trimming took off 5 bases at V and 6 bases at J, with 14 bases between the two ends. Germline lookup yields CDR1 MGHRA and CDR2 YSYEKL. The CDR3 runs 15 residues. The chain's CDR3 is CASSFHRDTNSPLHF. CDR3 nucleotides: TGCGCCAGCAGCTTTCACCGGGACACTAATTCACCCCTCCACTTT.

Only one count was recorded for this clone. The chain combines TRBV6-5 with TRBJ2-3; unclear D gene. The CDR3 sequence is 12 residues long. Germline V gene lookup returns CDR1 MNHEY and CDR2 SVGAGI. The V end lost 4 bases, the J end lost 12 bases, and 14 bases lay between the germline ends. The CDR3 DNA follows: TGTGCCAGCAGTTCGGGCGTCCTCCGTCAGTATTTT. Its protein product is CASSSGVLRQYF.

With regard to this clone: The sample contains more than one DNA sequence encoding this CDR3. The V and J genes are TRBV6-1 and TRBJ2-7, with 7 bases identical to TRBD1. J lost 7 bases, V lost 2 bases, and 11 bases had no gene match. From germline, CDR1 is MNHNS and CDR2 SASEGT. This CDR3 spans 15 amino acids. The CDR3 sequence is CASSEKAGGRYEQYF. Written as DNA, the CDR3 is TGTGCCAGCAGTGAAAAGGCAGGGGGTAGATATGAGCAGTACTTC.

The rearrangement uses TRBV12-2 and TRBJ1-5. TRBV12-2 is a recognized pseudogene. The CDR3 contains 19 residues. CDR3 DNA: TGTGCAAGTCGCTTAGTCCTGGGGCAGGGCGGGTATAGCAATCAGCCCCAGCATTTT. Its protein is CASRLVLGQGGYSNQPQHF.

CDR3 sequence reads: CASSLVGGQGGNQPQHF. The DNA for the CDR3 is TGTGCCAGCAGTTTAGTTGGTGGGCAGGGTGGCAATCAGCCCCAGCATTTT. The V gene is TRBV28, the J gene TRBJ1-5; possible D gene TRBD1, 5 bases. Germline values: CDR1 MDHEN, CDR2 SYDVKM. The CDR3 runs to 17 residues. V was trimmed by 2 bases and J by 2 bases, leaving 16 bases between them. Together with reference TRBV28 and TRBJ1-5, the CDR3 gives the full variable domain: DVKVTQSSRYLVKRTGEKVFLECVQDMDHENMFWYRQDPGLGLRLIYFSYDVKMKEKGDIPEGYSVSREKKERFSLILESASTNQTSMYLCASSLVGGQGGNQPQHFGDGTRLSIL.

This chain links TRBV12-3 or TRBV12-4 with TRBJ2-7, with D possibly matching TRBD1 (6 bases). V was pared by 0 bases and J by 5 bases, with 8 bases between. CDR3 length: 13 amino acids. CDR3 in amino acids: CASSLAQGHEQYF. The DNA for the CDR3 is TGTGCCAGCAGTTTAGCACAGGGCCACGAGCAGTACTTC.

The chain employs TRBV5-6 and TRBJ2-3; 13 nucleotides align to TRBD2. The CDR3 length is 18 residues. CDR1 is SGHDT, CDR2 YYEEEE, per germline. V was clipped by 3 bases and J by 0 bases; unmatched bases: 7. The CDR3: CASSSTSGRAPSTDTQYF. CDR3 bases: TGTGCCAGCAGCTCAACTAGCGGGAGGGCCCCTAGCACAGATACGCAGTATTTT.

The chain joins TRBV2 to TRBJ2-5; 7 bases align to TRBD2. The J segment lost 1 base and the V segment lost 9 bases, leaving 2 bases of the junction unmatched. There are 12 residues in the CDR3. Looked up from germline, CDR1 is SNHLY and CDR2 is FYNNEI. CDR3 region: CASRLAQETQYF. Written as DNA, the CDR3 is TGTGCCAGTCGACTAGCCCAAGAGACCCAGTACTTC.

V gene TRBV7-2 combines with J gene TRBJ2-7, with 10 bases aligning to TRBD1. The V gene end was trimmed by 5 bases and the J gene end by 7 bases; junction bases not matched to a gene: 14. The CDR3 has 16 amino acids. In germline, CDR1 is SGHTA, CDR2 FQGNSA. The CDR3 spells CASSHQPGQGRSEQYF. The DNA of the CDR3 is TGTGCCAGCAGCCACCAACCGGGACAGGGGAGGTCAGAGCAGTACTTC.

This chain's CDR3 is CASSPRLTDTQYF. The DNA for the CDR3 is TGTGCCAGCAGCCCCCGGCTCACAGATACGCAGTATTTT. The V call is TRBV11-2, the J call TRBJ2-3; D unresolved. The germline gives CDR1 SGHAT, CDR2 FQNNGV. The CDR3 covers 13 residues. Trimming stripped 5 bases from V and 2 bases from J, with 8 bases between.

This chain connects TRBV4-3 to TRBJ2-7; D perhaps matches TRBD2 (5 bases). The V gene's germline CDR1 is LGHNA and CDR2 YSLEER. The CDR3 loop spans 17 amino acids. V lost 1 base, J lost 6 bases, and 22 bases lay in between. This chain's CDR3 is CASSQVEMGILAGEQYF. The CDR3 region has the DNA TGCGCCAGCAGCCAAGTCGAAATGGGTATCCTGGCGGGCGAGCAGTACTTC.

The V and J genes are TRBV9 and TRBJ2-7; 7 bases are shared with TRBD2. J lost 2 bases, V lost 0 bases, and 5 bases had no gene match. Per the germline V gene, CDR1 is SGDLS and CDR2 is YYNGEE. The CDR3 contains 15 residues. This CDR3 reads CASSVAASGAYEQYF. CDR3 coding DNA: TGTGCCAGCAGCGTAGCGGCTAGCGGAGCCTACGAGCAGTACTTC.

J is TRBJ2-5 and V is TRBV6-2 or TRBV6-3, with D possibly TRBD2 on 6 matching bases. CDR3 length equals 14 residues. The V end was cut by 3 bases, the J end by 2 bases, with 10 bases between. Germline V gene data show CDR1 as MNHEY and CDR2 as SVGEGT. The CDR3 DNA sequence: TGTGCCAGCAGTTATTGGAGGGAGCAAGAGACCCAGTACTTC. It yields the protein CASSYWREQETQYF.

The chain couples TRBV7-9 to TRBJ2-7, with TRBD1 matching over 9 bases. Germline V gives CDR1 SEHNR, CDR2 FQNEAQ (reference sequence). V shed 4 bases and J 6 bases; nucleotides not matched to a gene: 13. The CDR3 covers 16 residues. CDR3 amino acids: CASSSGPGQGSTEQYF. Written as DNA, the CDR3 is TGTGCCAGCAGCTCCGGGCCGGGACAGGGCTCGACCGAGCAGTACTTC.

The chain links TRBV10-3 to TRBJ1-1, with a weak D call TRBD1 (6 bases). CDR1 and CDR2 (germline): ENHRY, SYGVKD. The CDR3 runs 16 residues. Trimming pared 3 bases from V and 1 base from J, leaving 15 bases between. The CDR3 loop reads CAISEQGGRPNTEAFF. In nucleotides, the CDR3 is TGTGCCATCAGTGAACAGGGAGGACGACCGAACACTGAAGCTTTCTTT.

V and J are TRBV5-4 and TRBJ2-7; 9 positions match TRBD1. The ends lost 0 bases at V and 3 bases at J; junction bases unmatched: 7. Germline lookup yields CDR1 SGHNT and CDR2 YYREEE (reference sequence). This CDR3 comprises 16 residues. The CDR3 here is CASSLEAGTGFYEQYF. The CDR3 nucleotides are TGTGCCAGCAGCTTGGAAGCCGGGACAGGGTTCTACGAGCAGTACTTC.

The chain combines TRBV27 with TRBJ2-1; 10 positions agree with TRBD2. Germline lookup yields CDR1 MNHEY and CDR2 SMNVEV (reference sequence). Trimming at V came to 0 bases and at J to 5 bases, leaving 1 base not matched to a gene. The CDR3 length is 15 residues. The CDR3 sequence: CASSLSLAGDNEQFF. The CDR3 bases are TGTGCCAGCAGTTTATCCCTAGCGGGGGACAATGAGCAGTTCTTC.

A single count supports this clone. J is TRBJ2-7 and V is TRBV15; a weak D match, TRBD2 (7 bases). CDR3 length: 13 residues. The germline V gene has CDR1 LNHNV and CDR2 YYDKDF (reference sequence). V gave up 11 bases and J gave up 3 bases, with 17 bases separating them. The CDR3 sequence: CAVSPGGHYEQYF. As DNA, the CDR3 is TGTGCCGTCAGTCCGGGGGGCCACTACGAGCAGTACTTC.

The chain links TRBV6-6 to TRBJ1-2, with D hard to call. CDR1 is MNHNY and CDR2 is SVGAGI in the germline V gene (reference sequence). The CDR3 sequence is 13 residues long. The V end lost 2 bases, the J end lost 8 bases, and 12 bases lay between the germline ends. CDR3 coding DNA: TGTGCCAGCAGTTACGAGGTTATCCACGGCTACACCTTC. Its translation is CASSYEVIHGYTF.

The chain employs TRBV28 and TRBJ2-5, with D perhaps matching TRBD1 (6 bases). CDR3 size: 14 residues. Germline CDR1 MDHEN, CDR2 SYDVKM. Trimming shortened V by 4 bases and J by 3 bases, and 12 bases separated the two germline ends. The CDR3, as DNA: TGTGCCAGCAGTTCCTACAGGGTGGAAGAGACCCAGTACTTC. It is translated as CASSSYRVEETQYF. Full variable domain (missing parts from reference TRBV28 and TRBJ2-5): DVKVTQSSRYLVKRTGEKVFLECVQDMDHENMFWYRQDPGLGLRLIYFSYDVKMKEKGDIPEGYSVSREKKERFSLILESASTNQTSMYLCASSSYRVEETQYFGPGTRLLVL.

In this sample, this clone turned up a few times. The J gene is TRBJ2-6, the V gene TRBV3-1 (or the pseudogene TRBV3-2); TRBD1 agrees at 7 bases. Germline lookup yields CDR1 LGHDT and CDR2 YNNKEL (reference sequence). The trim removed 4 bases at V and 2 bases at J, leaving 5 bases unmatched. The CDR3 contains 16 residues. The CDR3 DNA reads TGTGCCAGCAGCCGCGACAGGGTAGCTGGGGCCAACGTCCTGACTTTC. It translates to CASSRDRVAGANVLTF.

The gene calls are TRBV11-2 and TRBJ2-6; D is ambiguous. Germline V gene lookup returns CDR1 SGHAT and CDR2 FQNNGV. The V gene lost 5 bases and the J gene lost 0 bases, with 8 bases spanning the gap. The CDR3 extends over 15 amino acids. The CDR3 loop is CASSPSGSGANVLTF. The CDR3 DNA reads TGTGCCAGCAGCCCCAGTGGCTCTGGGGCCAACGTCCTGACTTTC. The complete variable domain, with remaining parts taken from reference TRBV11-2 and TRBJ2-6, reads EAGVAQSPRYKIIEKRQSVAFWCNPISGHATLYWYQQILGQGPKLLIQFQNNGVVDDSQLPKDRFSAERLKGVDSTLKIQPAKLEDSAVYLCASSPSGSGANVLTFGAGSRLTVL.

V and J are TRBV28 and TRBJ1-5, with D possibly being TRBD1 (5 bases). Deletions cut 3 bases from V and 6 bases from J, with 18 bases between. This CDR3 spans 16 amino acids. CDR1 is MDHEN and CDR2 is SYDVKM in the germline V gene. CDR3 region: CASSFPIGTGGQPQHF. In DNA, the CDR3 is TGTGCCAGCAGTTTTCCGATTGGGACGGGAGGTCAGCCCCAGCATTTT.

The chain is built from TRBV6-5 and TRBJ1-2; possible D gene TRBD1, 6 bases. Germline-derived CDR1 and CDR2 are MNHEY and SVGAGI. The CDR3 covers 11 residues. The germline V and J ends were trimmed by 10 bases and 6 bases, with 12 bases remaining between them. CDR3 nucleotide sequence: TGTGCCACGACAGGATCGCATGGCTACACCTTC. This translates into CATTGSHGYTF.